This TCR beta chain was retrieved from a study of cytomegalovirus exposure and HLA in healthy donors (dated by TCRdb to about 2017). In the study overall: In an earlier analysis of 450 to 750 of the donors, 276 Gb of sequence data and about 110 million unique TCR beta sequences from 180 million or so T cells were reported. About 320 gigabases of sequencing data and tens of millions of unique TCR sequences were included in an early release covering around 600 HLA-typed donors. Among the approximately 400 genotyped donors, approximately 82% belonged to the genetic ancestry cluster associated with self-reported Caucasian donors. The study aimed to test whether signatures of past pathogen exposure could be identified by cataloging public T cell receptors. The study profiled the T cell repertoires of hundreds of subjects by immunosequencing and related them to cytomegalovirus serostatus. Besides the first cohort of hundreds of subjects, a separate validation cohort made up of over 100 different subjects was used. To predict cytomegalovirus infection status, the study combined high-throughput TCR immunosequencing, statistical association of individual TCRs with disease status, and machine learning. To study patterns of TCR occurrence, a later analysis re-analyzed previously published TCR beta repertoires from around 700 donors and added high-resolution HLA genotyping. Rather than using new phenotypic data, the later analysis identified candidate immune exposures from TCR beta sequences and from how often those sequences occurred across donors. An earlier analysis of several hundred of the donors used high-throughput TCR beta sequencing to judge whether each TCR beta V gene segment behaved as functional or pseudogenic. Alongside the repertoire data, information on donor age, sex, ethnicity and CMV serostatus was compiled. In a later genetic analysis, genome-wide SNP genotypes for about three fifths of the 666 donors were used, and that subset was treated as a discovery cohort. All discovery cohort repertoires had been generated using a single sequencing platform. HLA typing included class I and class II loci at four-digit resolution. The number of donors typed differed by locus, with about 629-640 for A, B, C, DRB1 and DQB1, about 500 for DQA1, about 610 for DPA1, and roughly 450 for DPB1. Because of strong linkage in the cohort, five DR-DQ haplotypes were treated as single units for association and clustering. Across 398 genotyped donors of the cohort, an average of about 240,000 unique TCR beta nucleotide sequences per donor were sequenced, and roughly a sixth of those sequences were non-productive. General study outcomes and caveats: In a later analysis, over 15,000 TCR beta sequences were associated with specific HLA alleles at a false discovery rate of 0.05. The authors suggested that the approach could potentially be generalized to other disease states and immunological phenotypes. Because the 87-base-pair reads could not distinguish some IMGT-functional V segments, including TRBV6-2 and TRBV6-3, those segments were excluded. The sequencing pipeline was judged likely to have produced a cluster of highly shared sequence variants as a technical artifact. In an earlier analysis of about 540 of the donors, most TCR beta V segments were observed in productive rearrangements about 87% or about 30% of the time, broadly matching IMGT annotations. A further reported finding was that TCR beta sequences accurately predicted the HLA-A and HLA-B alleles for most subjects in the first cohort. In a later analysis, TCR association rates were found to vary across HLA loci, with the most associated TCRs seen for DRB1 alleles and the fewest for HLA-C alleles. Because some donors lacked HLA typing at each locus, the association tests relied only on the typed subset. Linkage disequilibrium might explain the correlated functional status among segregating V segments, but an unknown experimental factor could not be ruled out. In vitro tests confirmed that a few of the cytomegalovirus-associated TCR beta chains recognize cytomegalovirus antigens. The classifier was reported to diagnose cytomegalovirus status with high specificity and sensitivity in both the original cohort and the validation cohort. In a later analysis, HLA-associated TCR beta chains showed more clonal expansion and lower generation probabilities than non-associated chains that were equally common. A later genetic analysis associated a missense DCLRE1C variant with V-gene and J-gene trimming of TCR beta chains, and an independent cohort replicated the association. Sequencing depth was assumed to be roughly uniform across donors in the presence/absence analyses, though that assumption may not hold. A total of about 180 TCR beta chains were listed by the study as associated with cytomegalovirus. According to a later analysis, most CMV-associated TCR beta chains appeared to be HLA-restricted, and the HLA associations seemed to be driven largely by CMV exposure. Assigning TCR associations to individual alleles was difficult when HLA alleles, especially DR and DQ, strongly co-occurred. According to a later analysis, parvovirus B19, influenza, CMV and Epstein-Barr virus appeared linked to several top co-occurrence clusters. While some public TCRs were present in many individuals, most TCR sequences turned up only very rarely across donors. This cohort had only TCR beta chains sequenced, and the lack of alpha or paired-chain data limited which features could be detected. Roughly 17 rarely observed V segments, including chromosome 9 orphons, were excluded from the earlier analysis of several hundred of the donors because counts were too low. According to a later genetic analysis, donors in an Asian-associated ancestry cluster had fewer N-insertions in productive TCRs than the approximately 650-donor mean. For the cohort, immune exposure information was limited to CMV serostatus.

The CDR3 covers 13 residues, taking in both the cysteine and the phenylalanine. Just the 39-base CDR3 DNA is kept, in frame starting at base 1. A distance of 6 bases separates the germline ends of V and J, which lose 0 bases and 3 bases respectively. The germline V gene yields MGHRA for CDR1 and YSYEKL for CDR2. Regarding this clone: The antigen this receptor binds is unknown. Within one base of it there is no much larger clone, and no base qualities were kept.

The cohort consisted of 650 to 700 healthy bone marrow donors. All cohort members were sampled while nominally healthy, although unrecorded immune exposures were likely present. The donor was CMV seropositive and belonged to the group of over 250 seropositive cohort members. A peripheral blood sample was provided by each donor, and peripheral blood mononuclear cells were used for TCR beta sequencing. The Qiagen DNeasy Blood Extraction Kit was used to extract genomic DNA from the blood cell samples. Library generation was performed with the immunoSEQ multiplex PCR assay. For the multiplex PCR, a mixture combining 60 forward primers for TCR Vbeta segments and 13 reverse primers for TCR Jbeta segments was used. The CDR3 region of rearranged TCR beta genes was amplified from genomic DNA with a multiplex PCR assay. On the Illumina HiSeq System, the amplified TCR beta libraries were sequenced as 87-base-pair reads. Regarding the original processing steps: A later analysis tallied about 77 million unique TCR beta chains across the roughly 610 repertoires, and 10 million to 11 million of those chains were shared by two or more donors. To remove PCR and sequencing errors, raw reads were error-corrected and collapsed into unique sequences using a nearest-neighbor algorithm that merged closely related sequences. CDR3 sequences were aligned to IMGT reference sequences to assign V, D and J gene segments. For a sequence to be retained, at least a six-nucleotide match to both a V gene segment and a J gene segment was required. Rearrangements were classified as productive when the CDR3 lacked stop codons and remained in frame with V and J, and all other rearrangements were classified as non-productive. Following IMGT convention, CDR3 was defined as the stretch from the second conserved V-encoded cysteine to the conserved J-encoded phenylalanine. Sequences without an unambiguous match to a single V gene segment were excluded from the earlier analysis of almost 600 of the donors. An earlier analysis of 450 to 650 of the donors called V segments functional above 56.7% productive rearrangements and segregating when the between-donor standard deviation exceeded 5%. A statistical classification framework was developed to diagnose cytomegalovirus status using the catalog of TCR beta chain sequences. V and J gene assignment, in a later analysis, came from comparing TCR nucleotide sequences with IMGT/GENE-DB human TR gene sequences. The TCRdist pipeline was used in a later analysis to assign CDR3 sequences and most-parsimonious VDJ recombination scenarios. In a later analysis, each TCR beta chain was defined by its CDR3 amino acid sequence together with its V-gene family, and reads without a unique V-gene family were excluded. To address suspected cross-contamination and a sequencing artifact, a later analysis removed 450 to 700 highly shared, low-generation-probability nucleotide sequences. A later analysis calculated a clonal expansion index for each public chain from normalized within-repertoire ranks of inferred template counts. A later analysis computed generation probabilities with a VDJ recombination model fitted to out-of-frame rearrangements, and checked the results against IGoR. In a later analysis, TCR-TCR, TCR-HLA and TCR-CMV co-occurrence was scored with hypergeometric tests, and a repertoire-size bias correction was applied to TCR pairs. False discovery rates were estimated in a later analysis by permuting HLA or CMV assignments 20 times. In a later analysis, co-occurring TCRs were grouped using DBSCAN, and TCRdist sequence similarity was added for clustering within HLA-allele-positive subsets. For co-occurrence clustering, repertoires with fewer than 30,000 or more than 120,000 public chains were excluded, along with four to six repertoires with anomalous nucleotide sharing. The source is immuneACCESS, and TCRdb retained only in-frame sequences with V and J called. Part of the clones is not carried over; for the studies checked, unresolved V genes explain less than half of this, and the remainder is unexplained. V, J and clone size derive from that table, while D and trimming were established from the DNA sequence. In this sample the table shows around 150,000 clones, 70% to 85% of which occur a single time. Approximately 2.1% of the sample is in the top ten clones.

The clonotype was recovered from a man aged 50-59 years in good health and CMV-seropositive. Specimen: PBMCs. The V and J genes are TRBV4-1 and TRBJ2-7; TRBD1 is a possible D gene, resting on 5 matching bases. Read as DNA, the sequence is TGCGCCAGCAGCCAAGATCAGGGCTACGAGCAGTACTTC. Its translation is CASSQDQGYEQYF.